A single sample is the source of the 13 T cell receptor beta chains below, sequenced in a study of metastatic and nonmetastatic thyroid tumors. The entire patient cohort was treatment-naive prior to thyroid surgery. Using MiXCR, TCRdb reanalyzed the PCR reads. The sample holds 4,500 or so clones; under 35% are singletons and the top ten take around 16%. Specimen: adjacent normal tissue. These receptors originate from a male donor with papillary thyroid cancer or a benign thyroid nodule (not recorded which). Some clones in this sample may be carry-over from other donors' samples.

This clone showed up just a few times. V usage is TRBV12-3 or TRBV12-4 and J usage is TRBJ2-2; D is possibly TRBD2 (7 bases). This CDR3 contains 16 residues. Deletions cut 6 bases from V and 2 bases from J, with 16 bases between. CDR3 bases: TGTGCCAGCAGCCAAGTAGGGGGGGGAAACACCGGGGAGCTGTTTTTT. It is translated as CASSQVGGGNTGELFF.

In its sample, this clone is medium-sized. The V call is TRBV24-1, the J call TRBJ2-3, with TRBD2 matching 9 bases. V was pared by 3 bases and J by 3 bases, with 15 bases of the junction left unmatched. The CDR3 is 19 residues long. The germline gives CDR1 KGHDR, CDR2 SFDVKD. The CDR3 spells CATSDTKWMAGGLTDTQYF. The CDR3 DNA follows: TGTGCCACCAGTGATACGAAGTGGATGGCGGGAGGGCTAACAGATACGCAGTATTTT.

This clone was found many times. The chain links TRBV18 to TRBJ2-7; the match to TRBD2 covers 10 bases. This CDR3 comprises 16 residues. V shed 3 bases and J 3 bases; nucleotides not matched to a gene: 8. Germline assignment: CDR1 KGHSH and CDR2 LQKENI. The CDR3 bases are TGTGCCAGCTCACCCGCCGCTAGCGGGAGATTCTACGAGCAGTACTTC. Encoded protein: CASSPAASGRFYEQYF.

This clone was observed a few times. The rearrangement links TRBV12-3 or TRBV12-4 to TRBJ1-1; maybe TRBD1 (6 bases). V lost 3 bases to trimming and J lost 5 bases, with 13 bases between them. The CDR3 runs to 14 residues. CDR3: CASSFGGPGTEAFF. CDR3 DNA: TGTGCCAGCAGTTTCGGGGGGCCCGGAACTGAAGCTTTCTTT.

There are a few counts of this clone. This chain joins TRBV28 and TRBJ1-2, with D possibly matching TRBD1 (6 bases). Looked up from germline, CDR1 is MDHEN and CDR2 is SYDVKM. The CDR3 extends over 15 amino acids. The ends were cut back, 3 bases at V and 4 bases at J, with 15 bases in the middle. CDR3 sequence: CASSFPGGRGYGYTF. DNA of the CDR3: TGTGCCAGCAGTTTCCCCGGGGGGCGCGGCTATGGCTACACCTTC.

By sample fraction, this clone is large. The V gene is TRBV6-2 or TRBV6-3, the J gene TRBJ1-5; tentatively, D is TRBD1 (5 bases). There are 13 residues in the CDR3. V was shortened by 6 bases and J by 2 bases, with 8 bases between the two germline ends. Germline CDR1 MNHEY, CDR2 SVGEGT. CDR3 nucleotide sequence: TGTGCCAGCAGGGGACGGCGCAATCAGCCCCAGCATTTT. This sequence encodes CASRGRRNQPQHF.

This clone was seen only once. The chain links TRBV11-2 to TRBJ2-1, with D maybe TRBD2 (6 bases). The CDR3 runs to 11 residues. Germline CDR1 reads SGHAT; CDR2 reads FQNNGV. With 6 bases removed from V and 8 bases from J, the gap between germline ends came to 8 bases. CDR3 protein: CASRSGDEQFF. In DNA, the CDR3 is TGTGCCAGCAGATCGGGGGATGAGCAGTTCTTC.

This clone counts as medium-sized (0.01 to 0.1%). The chain has TRBV29-1 and TRBJ1-1, with D unclear. The V and J ends lost 5 bases and 4 bases respectively, with 11 bases between them. The CDR3 runs 12 residues. Germline V gives CDR1 SQVTM, CDR2 ANQGSEA. The CDR3 DNA is TGCAGCGTTATACACAGTACCACTGAAGCTTTCTTT. Its translation is CSVIHSTTEAFF. Variable domain in full (rest from reference TRBV29-1 and TRBJ1-1): SAVISQKPSRDICQRGTSLTIQCQVDSQVTMMFWYRQQPGQSLTLIATANQGSEATYESGFVIDKFPISRPNLTFSTLTVSNMSPEDSSIYLCSVIHSTTEAFFGQGTRLTVV.

This chain uses TRBV20-1 with TRBJ1-1; D is perhaps TRBD1 (5 bases). V shed 0 bases and J shed 2 bases, with 16 bases lying between them. The CDR3 has 16 residues. Looked up from germline, CDR1 is DFQATT and CDR2 is SNEGSKA (reference sequence). This CDR3 reads CSARDFLQEINTEAFF. The CDR3 nucleotides are TGCAGTGCTAGAGACTTTCTACAGGAGATAAACACTGAAGCTTTCTTT.

In its sample, this clone is medium-sized. V is TRBV29-1 and J is TRBJ2-2; D not certain. The CDR3 loop spans 14 amino acids. Germline values: CDR1 SQVTM, CDR2 ANQGSEA. Trimming took 2 bases from V and 0 from J, leaving 7 bases between them. In DNA form, the CDR3 reads TGCAGCGTTGAATCGCAGTCGAACACCGGGGAGCTGTTTTTT. Translated: CSVESQSNTGELFF.

In its sample, this clone ranks as medium-sized. This chain joins TRBV5-8 and TRBJ1-5; perhaps TRBD1 as D (6 bases). CDR1 is SGHTS and CDR2 is YDEGEE in the germline V gene. V lost 3 bases, J lost 1 base, and 17 bases lay in between. The CDR3 consists of 17 residues. The CDR3 sequence: CASSSLGQSYSNQPQHF. The CDR3 DNA follows: TGTGCCAGCAGCTCCCTGGGACAATCGTACAGCAATCAGCCCCAGCATTTT.

The chain carries TRBV6-2 or TRBV6-3 and TRBJ2-7; 8 bases line up with TRBD2. The CDR3 consists of 19 residues. CDR1 is MNHEY and CDR2 is SVGEGT in the germline V gene. V shed 5 bases and J 6 bases; nucleotides not matched to a gene: 24. CDR3 residues: CASSPLVVTSGRSRREQYF. The CDR3 nucleotides are TGTGCCAGCAGTCCACTCGTCGTTACTAGCGGTAGATCTCGGCGCGAGCAGTACTTC.

This clone was seen ten or more times. The chain is built from TRBV13 and TRBJ2-3, with unresolved D. Germline loops: CDR1 PRHDT, CDR2 FYEKMQ (reference sequence). V was clipped by 5 bases and J by 1 base, with 13 bases between them. This CDR3 is 15 amino acids long. CDR3 sequence: CASSLRSTGTDTQYF. For the CDR3, the DNA is TGTGCCAGCAGCCTCCGCTCGACGGGCACAGATACGCAGTATTTT.